These T cell receptor beta chains were read from a single sample in a study of blood T cells in healthy people across ages. One entry per CDR3 protein results from TCRdb running MiXCR on the 5' RACE reads. The table has over 1,500,000 distinct CDR3 sequences, about two fifths seen once; the top ten hold more than 20%. Material for sequencing was blood. These receptors all stem from a human donor in good health. Both conserved end residues are part of each CDR3.

j_gene: TRBJ1-5; v_gene: TRBV20-1; CDR3aa: CSAPQGSNQPQHF
j_gene: TRBJ1-1; v_gene: TRBV4-2; CDR3aa: CASSQTNDGNTEAFF
j_gene: TRBJ1-2; v_gene: TRBV3-1; CDR3aa: CASSQGTAYGYTF
j_gene: TRBJ2-3; v_gene: TRBV6-5; CDR3aa: CASRFGGTDTQYF
j_gene: TRBJ1-2; v_gene: TRBV7-9; CDR3aa: CASHSWTRKGYGYTF
j_gene: TRBJ2-6; v_gene: TRBV5-5; CDR3aa: CASSLRASGANVLTF
j_gene: TRBJ1-1; v_gene: TRBV29-1; CDR3aa: CSVEQQQNTEAFF
j_gene: TRBJ2-7; v_gene: TRBV20-1; CDR3aa: CSAYSGQGGYEQYF
j_gene: TRBJ1-5; v_gene: TRBV5-5; CDR3aa: CASSSSDVYQPQHF
j_gene: TRBJ2-7; v_gene: TRBV12-3/TRBV12-4; CDR3aa: CASTVWMGRFTYYYYEQYF
j_gene: TRBJ2-7; v_gene: TRBV5-5; CDR3aa: CASSLMDSFYEQYF
j_gene: TRBJ2-1; v_gene: TRBV9; CDR3aa: CASSVDLAGDVDEQFF
j_gene: -; v_gene: TRBV7-2; CDR3aa: CASSLVRTVEETQYF
j_gene: TRBJ2-5; v_gene: TRBV2; CDR3aa: CASSEQNTETQYF
j_gene: TRBJ1-6; v_gene: TRBV21-1; CDR3aa: CASSILYRGRNSPLHF
j_gene: TRBJ1-1; v_gene: TRBV6-2/TRBV6-3; CDR3aa: CASSFGTGTEAFF
j_gene: TRBJ1-5; v_gene: TRBV6-6; CDR3aa: CASSLFAGPNQPQHF
j_gene: TRBJ2-4; v_gene: TRBV20-1; CDR3aa: CSARWQGAKNIQYF
j_gene: TRBJ2-5; v_gene: TRBV20-1; CDR3aa: CSARGTIRGVETQYF
j_gene: TRBJ1-4; v_gene: TRBV20-1; CDR3aa: CSAAQGVNEKLFF
j_gene: TRBJ2-6; v_gene: TRBV6-2/TRBV6-3; CDR3aa: CASSPIREAFFGANVLTF
j_gene: TRBJ1-2; v_gene: TRBV29-1; CDR3aa: CSVPQGDGYTF
j_gene: TRBJ1-2; v_gene: TRBV29-1; CDR3aa: CSVRTGGPLANYGYTF
j_gene: TRBJ2-6; v_gene: TRBV18; CDR3aa: CASSPTGFLFSGANVLTF
j_gene: TRBJ1-5; v_gene: TRBV5-6; CDR3aa: CASTKKEGAWQPQHF
j_gene: TRBJ1-1; v_gene: TRBV12-3/TRBV12-4; CDR3aa: CASTYQGLNTEAFF
j_gene: TRBJ2-1; v_gene: TRBV10-3; CDR3aa: CAISRSGATIDEQFF
j_gene: TRBJ2-7; v_gene: TRBV5-1; CDR3aa: CASGQQGYEQYF
j_gene: TRBJ1-1; v_gene: TRBV11-2; CDR3aa: CASSLLREGVRTEAFF
j_gene: TRBJ2-3; v_gene: TRBV7-2; CDR3aa: CASSLGVKGPFIDTQYF
j_gene: -; v_gene: TRBV20-1; CDR3aa: CSAPLWASGRNFYEQYF
j_gene: TRBJ1-2; v_gene: TRBV9; CDR3aa: CASSVGRRDSGGYGYTF
j_gene: TRBJ2-3; v_gene: TRBV7-9; CDR3aa: CASSSQIGTDTQYF
j_gene: TRBJ2-3; v_gene: TRBV6-2/TRBV6-3; CDR3aa: CASSNPGPKDTQYF
j_gene: TRBJ1-5; v_gene: TRBV9; CDR3aa: CASSVGRSQPQHF
j_gene: TRBJ2-3; v_gene: TRBV12-3/TRBV12-4; CDR3aa: CASSWTSATDTQYF
j_gene: TRBJ2-7; v_gene: TRBV7-2; CDR3aa: CASSEGLAGVDEQYF
j_gene: TRBJ1-1; v_gene: TRBV29-1; CDR3aa: CSAGVGPNTEAFF
j_gene: TRBJ2-7; v_gene: TRBV27; CDR3aa: CASSSTGRRGSYEQYF
j_gene: TRBJ1-2; v_gene: TRBV7-3; CDR3aa: CASSLAGTQDNGYTF
j_gene: TRBJ2-7; v_gene: TRBV28; CDR3aa: CASSPPGELSSYEQYF
j_gene: TRBJ2-5; v_gene: TRBV12-5; CDR3aa: CASGWAWEQYF
j_gene: TRBJ1-2; v_gene: TRBV5-1; CDR3aa: CASSLAPTANYGYTF
j_gene: TRBJ1-2; v_gene: TRBV7-2; CDR3aa: CASSLIPETGLGYGYTF
j_gene: TRBJ2-5; v_gene: TRBV7-2; CDR3aa: CASSPTQRGWETQYF
j_gene: TRBJ1-1; v_gene: TRBV5-1; CDR3aa: CASSTGTGTYEAFF
j_gene: -; v_gene: TRBV18; CDR3aa: CASSPTPRFDKNIQYF
j_gene: TRBJ2-1; v_gene: TRBV24-1; CDR3aa: CATQAGSSYNEQFF
j_gene: TRBJ2-4; v_gene: TRBV7-2; CDR3aa: CASSLAGVKENIQYF
j_gene: TRBJ1-1; v_gene: TRBV7-8; CDR3aa: CASSFRTGVSEAFF
j_gene: TRBJ1-1; v_gene: TRBV7-2; CDR3aa: CASSLFYLNTEAFF
j_gene: TRBJ2-4; v_gene: TRBV6-4; CDR3aa: CATASEMGNIQYF
j_gene: TRBJ1-2; v_gene: TRBV29-1; CDR3aa: CSTGETGDYGYTF
j_gene: TRBJ2-7; v_gene: TRBV15; CDR3aa: CATRASGAYEQYF